Following are 26 T cell receptor beta chains from one sample sequenced in a study of T cells after posttransplantation cyclophosphamide. TCRdb's table, derived via immunoSEQ multiplex PCR, lists solely in-frame clones and lacks some. The table includes 66,000 or so clones, 93% detected once. Sequencing was performed on PBMCs. These receptors were collected from a woman between 25 and 40 years old in good health and a related stem cell transplant donor.

The rearrangement uses TRBV10-3 and TRBJ2-1, with 7 bases aligning to TRBD1. With V trimmed by 6 bases and J by 6 bases, 11 bases remained unmatched. Germline V gene lookup returns CDR1 ENHRY and CDR2 SYGVKD. The CDR3 has 15 residues. As DNA, the CDR3 is TGTGCCATCAGAGACCGGGACAGTATATCCAATGAGCAGTTCTTC. Amino acids: CAIRDRDSISNEQFF.

The CDR3 region has the DNA TGCGCCAGCAGCCAAGAGACAGGGGGGGCAGAGACCCAGTACTTC. Amino acids: CASSQETGGAETQYF. This rearrangement joins TRBV4-3 to TRBJ2-5; 9 bases are a match to TRBD1. Germline lookup yields CDR1 LGHNA and CDR2 YSLEER. V dropped 0 bases and J dropped 4; count of bases not matched to a gene: 3. The CDR3 length is 15 residues.

The chain carries TRBV10-3 and TRBJ2-1; TRBD1 matches 9 bases. This CDR3 has 17 amino acids. The V gene's germline CDR1 is ENHRY and CDR2 SYGVKD. V was clipped by 2 bases and J by 1 base; unmatched bases: 6. The CDR3 region is CAISEPTTGGSYNEQFF. CDR3 nucleotide sequence: TGTGCCATCAGTGAGCCTACGACAGGGGGGTCCTACAATGAGCAGTTCTTC.

The J gene is TRBJ1-6, the V gene TRBV7-8; TRBD1 is a possible D gene (5 bases). Trimming removed 1 base from V and 7 bases from J, with 20 bases in between. The length of the CDR3 is 18 residues. In germline, CDR1 is SGHVS, CDR2 FQNEAQ. CDR3 in amino acids: CASSLEIWQGGKNSPLHF. DNA for the CDR3: TGTGCCAGCAGCTTAGAAATATGGCAGGGTGGAAAGAATTCACCCCTCCACTTT.

There are a few counts of this clone. The V call is TRBV6-1, the J call TRBJ1-5, with 8 bases fitting TRBD1. Germline assignment: CDR1 MNHNS and CDR2 SASEGT. J lost 6 bases, V lost 6 bases, and 7 bases had no gene match. The CDR3 runs to 14 residues. Here the CDR3 DNA reads TGTGCCAGCAGACCGGACAGGGATGGTCAGCCCCAGCATTTT. Its protein is CASRPDRDGQPQHF.

J is TRBJ1-2 and V is TRBV4-2; the match to TRBD1 covers 7 bases. CDR1 is LGHNA, CDR2 YNFKEQ, per germline. The ends lost 0 bases at V and 6 bases at J; junction bases unmatched: 19. The CDR3 runs to 19 residues. The CDR3 here is CASSQDPRLRSEGAHGYTF. The CDR3 DNA follows: TGTGCCAGCAGCCAAGATCCTCGGTTAAGGTCGGAGGGGGCTCATGGCTACACCTTC.

CDR3 nucleotide sequence: TGTGCCAGCAGTGGCCTGACAGGGAACGGGGAAAAACTGTTTTTT. It translates to CASSGLTGNGEKLFF. This chain connects TRBV2 to TRBJ1-4, with 7 positions matching TRBD1. Unmatched junction bases numbered 10, after V lost 4 bases and J lost 8 bases. This CDR3 spans 15 amino acids. Germline V gene sequence: CDR1 SNHLY, CDR2 FYNNEI.

V is TRBV9 and J is TRBJ2-5; either TRBD1 or TRBD2 may supply D (5 bases each). Germline CDR1 is SGDLS and CDR2 is YYNGEE. The ends were cut back, 4 bases at V and 0 bases at J, with 13 bases in the middle. This CDR3 spans 15 amino acids. CDR3: CASSPLGTYQETQYF. The DNA of the CDR3 is TGTGCCAGCAGCCCCCTCGGGACCTACCAAGAGACCCAGTACTTC. Variable domain in full (rest from reference TRBV9 and TRBJ2-5): DSGVTQTPKHLITATGQRVTLRCSPRSGDLSVYWYQQSLDQGLQFLIQYYNGEERAKGNILERFSAQQFPDLHSELNLSSLELGDSALYFCASSPLGTYQETQYFGPGTRLLVL.

The J gene is TRBJ1-1, the V gene TRBV29-1; maybe TRBD1 (5 bases). The length of the CDR3 is 13 residues. Per germline, CDR1 SQVTM and CDR2 ANQGSEA. V lost 6 bases to trimming and J lost 6 bases, with 17 bases between them. This CDR3 reads CSVASDKWAEAFF. CDR3 DNA: TGCAGCGTGGCGTCGGACAAATGGGCTGAAGCTTTCTTT.

V is TRBV6-1 and J is TRBJ1-6; weak D call: TRBD1 (6 bases). This CDR3 is built from 14 residues. CDR1 and CDR2 (germline): MNHNS, SASEGT. Trimming removed 5 bases from V and 8 bases from J, with 13 bases in between. The CDR3 loop reads CASSPDRRDSPLHF. CDR3 sequence (DNA): TGTGCCAGCAGTCCTGACAGGAGGGATTCACCCCTCCACTTT.

The J gene is TRBJ2-5, the V gene TRBV7-2; 7 nucleotides align to TRBD1. There are 15 residues in the CDR3. Germline V gene lookup returns CDR1 SGHTA and CDR2 FQGNSA. V lost 1 base and J lost 5; bases outside the gene matches: 7. The CDR3 nucleotides read TGTGCCAGCAGCTTAGGAAAGGGGGCCAGTGAGACCCAGTACTTC. Encoded protein: CASSLGKGASETQYF.

V and J are TRBV18 and TRBJ1-1, with 11 bases that match TRBD1. Germline loops: CDR1 KGHSH, CDR2 LQKENI. Trimming at V came to 0 bases and at J to 4 bases, leaving 1 base not matched to a gene. The CDR3 loop spans 15 amino acids. The CDR3 spells CASSPPGTGGTEAFF. The CDR3 nucleotides are TGTGCCAGCTCACCACCGGGGACAGGGGGCACTGAAGCTTTCTTT.

This clone came up a few times. V usage is TRBV7-9 and J usage is TRBJ1-2; the match to TRBD1 covers 7 bases. The V and J ends lost 5 bases and 3 bases, in that order; junction bases with no gene match: 9. The CDR3 consists of 15 residues. Germline lookup yields CDR1 SEHNR and CDR2 FQNEAQ (reference sequence). Here the CDR3 DNA reads TGTGCCAGCAGCCAGGGGGAGAGTTACTACTATGGCTACACCTTC. This gives the protein CASSQGESYYYGYTF.

The chain is built from TRBV5-1 and TRBJ1-5, with 7 bases matching TRBD1. The CDR3 consists of 18 residues. V dropped 0 bases and J dropped 4; count of bases not matched to a gene: 13. The germline CDR1 and CDR2 sequences are SGHRS and YFSETQ. In DNA, the CDR3 is TGCGCCAGCAGCTTGGGAAACAGGGGTGGGGGAAAAAATCAGCCCCAGCATTTT. Protein sequence: CASSLGNRGGGKNQPQHF. The complete variable domain, with remaining parts taken from reference TRBV5-1 and TRBJ1-5, reads KAGVTQTPRYLIKTRGQQVTLSCSPISGHRSVSWYQQTPGQGLQFLFEYFSETQRNKGNFPGRFSGRQFSNSRSEMNVSTLELGDSALYLCASSLGNRGGGKNQPQHFGDGTRLSIL.

The chain is built from TRBV6-5 and TRBJ2-2; TRBD1 aligns across 8 bases. CDR1 is MNHEY, CDR2 SVGAGI, per germline. The CDR3 totals 13 residues. Trimming at V came to 8 bases and at J to 3 bases, leaving 2 bases not matched to a gene. The CDR3 sequence: CASSRGHTGELFF. CDR3 coding DNA: TGTGCCAGCTCCAGGGGGCACACCGGGGAGCTGTTTTTT.

The chain carries TRBV9 and TRBJ2-7, with D possibly TRBD1 on 5 matching bases. In germline, CDR1 is SGDLS, CDR2 YYNGEE. Trimming pared 6 bases from V and 2 bases from J, leaving 15 bases between. This CDR3 comprises 14 residues. CDR3 coding DNA: TGTGCCAGCACCTCAAAGGGGCTAGCCTACGAGCAGTACTTC. Amino acid sequence: CASTSKGLAYEQYF.

This rearrangement joins TRBV11-2 to TRBJ1-2; D call uncertain. Trimming removed 2 bases from V and 2 bases from J, with 6 bases in between. The germline CDR1 and CDR2 sequences are SGHAT and FQNNGV. The CDR3 has 13 amino acids. CDR3 in DNA: TGTGCCAGCAGCTTATACTCCAACTATGGCTACACCTTC. This translates into CASSLYSNYGYTF. The complete variable domain, with remaining parts taken from reference TRBV11-2 and TRBJ1-2, reads EAGVAQSPRYKIIEKRQSVAFWCNPISGHATLYWYQQILGQGPKLLIQFQNNGVVDDSQLPKDRFSAERLKGVDSTLKIQPAKLEDSAVYLCASSLYSNYGYTFGSGTRLTVV.

This clone was found once. The rearrangement links TRBV10-3 to TRBJ2-7; the D is unclear. CDR3 length: 12 residues. Per germline, CDR1 ENHRY and CDR2 SYGVKD. Trimming shortened V by 5 bases and J by 2 bases, and 7 bases separated the two germline ends. The CDR3 loop is CAISPDPYEQYF. CDR3 coding DNA: TGTGCCATCAGTCCGGACCCCTACGAGCAGTACTTC.

The V call is TRBV5-1, the J call TRBJ2-1, with no clear D. V lost 2 bases, J lost 5 bases, and 11 bases lay in between. Per germline, CDR1 SGHRS and CDR2 YFSETQ. CDR3 length: 14 amino acids. The CDR3 region has the DNA TGCGCCAGCAGCTTCTTAGTCAGAAACAATGAGCAGTTCTTC. Protein sequence: CASSFLVRNNEQFF.

Only one count was recorded for this clone. The chain carries TRBV15 and TRBJ2-5, with 8 bases lining up with TRBD1. The CDR3 has 17 amino acids. V shed 4 bases, J shed 3 bases, and the junction held 13 bases outside the gene matches. The germline V gene has CDR1 LNHNV and CDR2 YYDKDF (reference sequence). CDR3 sequence reads: CATSILTGVKFKETQYF. The CDR3 DNA follows: TGTGCCACCAGCATCCTGACAGGGGTTAAGTTTAAAGAGACCCAGTACTTC.

V and J are TRBV10-3 and TRBJ1-4, with D perhaps matching TRBD1 (5 bases). Germline CDR1 is ENHRY and CDR2 is SYGVKD. This CDR3 has 16 amino acids. V was shortened by 4 bases and J by 4 bases, with 16 bases between the two germline ends. CDR3 in amino acids: CAISASLTGDNEKLFF. DNA of the CDR3: TGTGCCATCAGTGCTAGCCTTACAGGAGATAATGAAAAACTGTTTTTT.

This clone was picked up one time. This chain connects TRBV6-5 to TRBJ1-1; 11 bases are shared with TRBD1. Germline loops: CDR1 MNHEY, CDR2 SVGAGI. The CDR3 runs 15 residues. The V segment lost 5 bases and the J segment 1 base; nucleotides outside the gene matches: 3. CDR3 sequence (DNA): TGTGCCAGCAGTGGACAGGGGGCCCCGAACACTGAAGCTTTCTTT. Protein product: CASSGQGAPNTEAFF.

The chain combines TRBV11-2 with TRBJ2-1, with 8 bases fitting TRBD1. Per the germline V gene, CDR1 is SGHAT and CDR2 is FQNNGV. V lost 8 bases and J lost 6; bases outside the gene matches: 3. The CDR3 is 12 residues long. CDR3 in DNA: TGTGCCAGCGATGGGACAGGCAATGAGCAGTTCTTC. Encoded protein: CASDGTGNEQFF.

V gene TRBV6-5 combines with J gene TRBJ1-1; tentatively, D is TRBD1 (6 bases). Germline CDR1 is MNHEY and CDR2 is SVGAGI. CDR3 length equals 15 residues. V lost 2 bases and J lost 6, with 16 bases in between. CDR3 loop: CASSYAGAVIPEAFF. CDR3 nucleotides: TGTGCCAGCAGTTACGCAGGGGCCGTGATCCCTGAAGCTTTCTTT.

V gene TRBV19 combines with J gene TRBJ2-6, with 7 bases that match TRBD1. The CDR3 covers 14 residues. With V trimmed by 6 bases and J by 4 bases, 3 bases remained unmatched. Germline V gives CDR1 LNHDA, CDR2 SQIVND (reference sequence). CDR3: CASRTGAGANVLTF. CDR3 bases: TGTGCCAGTAGAACAGGGGCCGGGGCCAACGTCCTGACTTTC. The full variable domain, rest sourced from reference TRBV19 and TRBJ2-6, is DGGITQSPKYLFRKEGQNVTLSCEQNLNHDAMYWYRQDPGQGLRLIYYSQIVNDFQKGDIAEGYSVSREKKESFPLTVTSAQKNPTAFYLCASRTGAGANVLTFGAGSRLTVL.

This sequence joins TRBV30 and TRBJ2-7, with D perhaps matching TRBD2 (5 bases). The CDR3 is 14 amino acids. Trimming stripped 2 bases from V and 0 bases from J, with 11 bases between. The germline gives CDR1 GTSNPN, CDR2 SVGIG (reference sequence). The chain's CDR3 is CAWSSGVSSYEQYF. CDR3 DNA sequence: TGTGCCTGGAGTAGCGGCGTCAGCTCCTACGAGCAGTACTTC.